A single sample is the source of the 21 T cell receptor beta chains below, sequenced in a study of cytomegalovirus exposure and HLA in healthy donors. PCR primers comprised 60 Vbeta and 13 Jbeta primers. Profiling relied on immunoSEQ multiplex PCR, and the TCRdb table lists in-frame clones only, not all of them. This sample carries around 110,000 clones, roughly four fifths of them seen once, and the ten largest clones take around 2.6%. The specimen sequenced was PBMCs. The source of these receptors is a male donor in good health and CMV-seropositive.

In DNA form, the CDR3 reads TGTGCCAGCAGCCCCTCCGAGGGCGGTTCATGGAGGAATCAGCCCCAGCATTTT. Its translation is CASSPSEGGSWRNQPQHF. V is TRBV4-2 and J is TRBJ1-5; no firm D call. This CDR3 is 18 amino acids long. Germline CDR1 and CDR2: LGHNA and YNFKEQ. With 4 bases removed from V and 4 bases from J, the gap between germline ends came to 23 bases.

The CDR3 loop reads CASSPATVSEAFF. The CDR3 DNA is TGTGCCAGCAGCCCCGCGACAGTCTCTGAAGCTTTCTTT. This chain links TRBV7-6 with TRBJ1-1; D is possibly TRBD1 (5 bases). The CDR3 contains 13 residues. CDR1 is SGHVS and CDR2 is FNYEAQ in the germline V gene. V lost 5 bases and J 6 bases, leaving 13 bases between the germline ends. The variable domain in full, with the rest retrieved from reference TRBV7-6 and TRBJ1-1, is GAGVSQSPRYKVTKRGQDVALRCDPISGHVSLYWYRQALGQGPEFLTYFNYEAQQDKSGLPNDRFSAERPEGSISTLTIQRTEQRDSAMYRCASSPATVSEAFFGQGTRLTVV.

The chain is built from TRBV6-6 and TRBJ2-5; D is unclear. This CDR3 spans 13 amino acids. From germline, CDR1 is MNHNY and CDR2 SVGAGI (reference sequence). V lost 3 bases and J 3 bases, leaving 8 bases between the germline ends. CDR3 nucleotides: TGTGCCAGCAGTTATCTTCCGGAAGAGACCCAGTACTTC. Residues: CASSYLPEETQYF.

Comments on this clone: The junction departs from the called germline gene at one end, perhaps through a read error. The chain has TRBV28 and TRBJ2-5; 9 nucleotides align to TRBD1. In germline, CDR1 is MDHEN, CDR2 SYDVKM. This CDR3 has 17 residues. The CDR3 loop is CAGTPRRTGASQGTQYF. Here the CDR3 DNA reads TGTGCCGGCACCCCCCGCCGGACAGGGGCTTCCCAAGGGACCCAGTACTTC.

The chain combines TRBV5-1 with TRBJ2-1; D gene uncertain. The ends were cut back, 0 bases at V and 5 bases at J, with 9 bases in the middle. Per the germline V gene, CDR1 is SGHRS and CDR2 is YFSETQ. The CDR3 extends over 14 amino acids. The CDR3 loop is CASSLAPTNNEQFF. CDR3 DNA sequence: TGCGCCAGCAGCTTGGCCCCGACAAACAATGAGCAGTTCTTC.

This clone was observed once. The chain recombines TRBV7-6 with TRBJ1-1, with D perhaps TRBD1 (5 bases). Germline lookup yields CDR1 SGHVS and CDR2 FNYEAQ. The germline V and J ends were trimmed by 2 bases and 7 bases, with 11 bases remaining between them. The length of the CDR3 is 13 residues. The CDR3 DNA sequence: TGTGCCAGCAGCTTAACAGACAGAATTGAAGCTTTCTTT. It codes for CASSLTDRIEAFF.

V and J are TRBV7-9 and TRBJ2-7; tentative D call: TRBD2 (6 bases). Trimming left V 5 bases short and J 2 bases short, with 19 bases between. The CDR3 runs 16 residues. The V gene's germline CDR1 is SEHNR and CDR2 FQNEAQ (reference sequence). The chain's CDR3 is CASSRAPAGYAYEQYF. DNA of the CDR3: TGTGCCAGCAGCCGGGCCCCGGCGGGATACGCCTACGAGCAGTACTTC.

The rearrangement uses TRBV5-6 and TRBJ1-1; 8 bases match TRBD1. This CDR3 region has 14 residues. With V trimmed by 3 bases and J by 1 base, 2 bases remained unmatched. Germline V gene lookup returns CDR1 SGHDT and CDR2 YYEEEE. In nucleotides, the CDR3 is TGTGCCAGCAGCTCGACAGGGGCGAACACTGAAGCTTTCTTT. Translated, it gives CASSSTGANTEAFF. Using reference TRBV5-6 and TRBJ1-1 for the parts outside the CDR3, the full variable domain is DAGVTQSPTHLIKTRGQQVTLRCSPKSGHDTVSWYQQALGQGPQFIFQYYEEEERQRGNFPDRFSGHQFPNYSSELNVNALLLGDSALYLCASSSTGANTEAFFGQGTRLTVV.

This clone came up a few times. The chain has TRBV4-2 and TRBJ2-3; TRBD2 might be the D (5 bases). This CDR3 has 17 amino acids. V was cut by 0 bases and J by 5 bases, with 18 bases left in between. Per the germline V gene, CDR1 is LGHNA and CDR2 is YNFKEQ. The CDR3 spells CASSQDLSSWSGDTQYF. CDR3 in DNA: TGTGCCAGCAGCCAAGATCTTTCTAGCTGGTCCGGAGATACGCAGTATTTT.

This chain joins TRBV6-4 and TRBJ1-1, with D perhaps matching TRBD1 (5 bases). V was cut by 6 bases and J by 5 bases, with 25 bases left in between. The CDR3 runs 17 residues. Looked up from germline, CDR1 is MRHNA and CDR2 is SNTAGT. Here the CDR3 reads CASRPSAFPGGWTEAFF. The CDR3 bases are TGTGCCAGCAGGCCCTCGGCCTTCCCTGGGGGGTGGACTGAAGCTTTCTTT.

V and J are TRBV7-6 and TRBJ2-2; TRBD2 is a possible D gene (6 bases). This CDR3 has 16 residues. Looked up from germline, CDR1 is SGHVS and CDR2 is FNYEAQ. The V end lost 0 bases, the J end lost 1 base, and 9 bases lay between the germline ends. The CDR3 DNA is TGTGCCAGCAGCTTAGCGCGGGGTGGGAACACCGGGGAGCTGTTTTTT. Translated: CASSLARGGNTGELFF.

The J gene is TRBJ1-4, the V gene TRBV25-1; 10 bases align to TRBD1. CDR3 length: 15 amino acids. Germline V lookup: CDR1 MGHDK, CDR2 SYGVNS. Trimming at V came to 1 base and at J to 7 bases, leaving 3 bases not matched to a gene. The CDR3 nucleotides read TGTGCCAGCAGTGAATCCGGGACAGGGGTTGAAAAACTGTTTTTT. It yields the protein CASSESGTGVEKLFF.

The chain uses TRBV5-1 and TRBJ2-3; 14 nucleotides agree with TRBD2. Germline loops: CDR1 SGHRS, CDR2 YFSETQ. Losses at the gene ends were 4 bases for V and 4 bases for J; bases not matched to a gene: 8. This CDR3 has 17 amino acids. In nucleotides, the CDR3 is TGCGCCAGCAGCGGGGGACTAGCGGGAGCGGTCGCAGATACGCAGTATTTT. Protein sequence: CASSGGLAGAVADTQYF.

The CDR3 DNA is TGTGCCAGCAGCCAAGAGGTTCCTAGCGGGGGGTCCTACGAGCAGTACTTC. Protein: CASSQEVPSGGSYEQYF. The chain couples TRBV4-2 to TRBJ2-7, with TRBD2 identical over 11 bases. This CDR3 has 17 amino acids. The ends lost 0 bases at V and 1 base at J; junction bases unmatched: 5. The germline gives CDR1 LGHNA, CDR2 YNFKEQ.

There are a few counts of this clone. The chain couples TRBV2 to TRBJ2-1; 8 nucleotides match TRBD2. This CDR3 spans 18 amino acids. CDR1 is SNHLY and CDR2 is FYNNEI in the germline V gene. V gave up 6 bases and J gave up 3 bases; unmatched junction bases: 16. CDR3 bases: TGTGCCAGCAGCCGTCACAGCGGGAGTAACGGTGGCTACAATGAGCAGTTCTTC. It codes for CASSRHSGSNGGYNEQFF.

V is TRBV7-3 and J is TRBJ2-3; D is possibly TRBD1 (6 bases). V was trimmed by 8 bases and J by 2 bases, leaving 11 bases between them. This CDR3 contains 13 residues. Per the germline V gene, CDR1 is SGHTA and CDR2 is FQGTGA. The DNA for the CDR3 is TGTGCCAGCGGGCCAGGGGTCACAGATACGCAGTATTTT. It specifies CASGPGVTDTQYF.

The chain carries TRBV7-9 and TRBJ1-5, with D perhaps TRBD1 (5 bases). The V gene lost 2 bases and the J gene lost 3 bases, with 8 bases spanning the gap. CDR1 is SEHNR and CDR2 is FQNEAQ in the germline V gene (reference sequence). This CDR3 is 14 amino acids long. The CDR3 region has the DNA TGTGCCAGCAGCTTATCGACAGACAATCAGCCCCAGCATTTT. As protein: CASSLSTDNQPQHF.

The chain joins TRBV27 to TRBJ2-7, with D tentatively TRBD1 (6 bases). V shed 4 bases and J shed 2 bases, with 15 bases lying between them. Germline-derived CDR1 and CDR2 are MNHEY and SMNVEV (reference sequence). The CDR3 spans 15 residues. CDR3 DNA sequence: TGTGCCAGCAGTTCCCCGGGACACATACCCTACGAGCAGTACTTC. Amino acids: CASSSPGHIPYEQYF.

This chain uses TRBV27 with TRBJ2-7; 10 bases align to TRBD1. The germline gives CDR1 MNHEY, CDR2 SMNVEV (reference sequence). The CDR3 contains 16 residues. Losses at the gene ends were 5 bases for V and 4 bases for J; bases not matched to a gene: 11. CDR3 sequence (DNA): TGTGCCAGCAGTCCTATCGACAGGGGGCGTTATTACGAGCAGTACTTC. Translation gives CASSPIDRGRYYEQYF.

The chain joins TRBV6-1 to TRBJ2-1; 13 bases fit TRBD2. Germline V CDR1 and CDR2: MNHNS, SASEGT. CDR3 length: 19 amino acids. The J segment lost 0 bases and the V segment lost 6 bases, leaving 11 bases of the junction unmatched. CDR3 coding DNA: TGTGCCAGCAGGGAACCGGGACTAGCGGGACCGAGCTCCTACAATGAGCAGTTCTTC. Amino acids: CASREPGLAGPSSYNEQFF.

V usage is TRBV9 and J usage is TRBJ1-1; 11 bases are a match to TRBD1. V lost 2 bases, J lost 3 bases, and 3 bases stayed unmatched. The CDR3 has 15 residues. From germline, CDR1 is SGDLS and CDR2 YYNGEE. CDR3 DNA sequence: TGTGCCAGCAGCGTGACGGACAGGGGGCACACTGAAGCTTTCTTT. Translated: CASSVTDRGHTEAFF. Supplemented by reference TRBV9 and TRBJ1-1, the full variable domain reads DSGVTQTPKHLITATGQRVTLRCSPRSGDLSVYWYQQSLDQGLQFLIQYYNGEERAKGNILERFSAQQFPDLHSELNLSSLELGDSALYFCASSVTDRGHTEAFFGQGTRLTVV.